The rows below give T cell receptor beta chains drawn from one sample of a study of a mutant IDH1 vaccine in newly diagnosed glioma. TCRdb's copy holds only in-frame clones and misses some; the assay was immunoSEQ multiplex PCR. The repertoire includes 40,000 to 50,000 clones, approximately 85% of them detected once, and approximately 1.7% sits in the top ten. The antigens of these receptors remain unknown. Specimen: PBMCs, collected from a glioma patient whose treatment included an IDH1 peptide vaccine. The receptors shown here come from a man aged 35-49 years with glioma. Both conserved end residues are part of each CDR3. Fields, in order: V gene, J gene, D gene, clone size, CDR3 protein, CDR3 DNA. The D gene is left open where the match is weak. Clone size appears in some rows only: once, few, many, or a class for an expanded clone.

V: TRBV21-1
J: TRBJ2-7
D: -
size: -
CDR3: CASSKYEAYEQYF
DNA: TGTGCCAGCAGCAAGTACGAAGCCTACGAGCAGTACTTC

V: TRBV6-1
J: TRBJ2-7
D: TRBD2
size: -
CDR3: CASSNSGSLYEQYF
DNA: TGTGCCAGCAGTAATAGCGGGAGTCTCTACGAGCAGTACTTC

V: TRBV25-1
J: TRBJ2-7
D: -
size: -
CDR3: CASSDVKFLHEQYF
DNA: TGTGCCAGCAGTGACGTAAAATTCCTCCACGAGCAGTACTTC

V: TRBV7-2
J: TRBJ2-3
D: TRBD1
size: once
CDR3: CASSLQGDGTDTQYF
DNA: TGTGCCAGCAGCTTACAGGGGGACGGCACAGATACGCAGTATTTT

V: TRBV9
J: TRBJ1-1
D: -
size: -
CDR3: CASSVGPGATEAFF
DNA: TGTGCCAGCAGCGTAGGCCCTGGCGCAACTGAAGCTTTCTTT

V: TRBV13
J: TRBJ2-2
D: TRBD1
size: -
CDR3: CASWGQRVANTGELFF
DNA: TGTGCCAGCTGGGGACAGAGGGTCGCGAACACCGGGGAGCTGTTTTTT

V: TRBV27
J: TRBJ2-3
D: -
size: -
CDR3: CASTTAAGDTQYF
DNA: TGTGCCAGCACCACAGCCGCGGGAGATACGCAGTATTTT

V: TRBV11-2
J: TRBJ1-2
D: TRBD1
size: -
CDR3: CASRALRGGYGYTF
DNA: TGTGCCAGCAGAGCTCTCAGGGGGGGCTATGGCTACACCTTC

V: TRBV5-1
J: TRBJ2-3
D: -
size: few
CDR3: CASSLEGREGTDTQYF
DNA: TGCGCCAGCAGCTTGGAAGGCAGGGAGGGCACAGATACGCAGTATTTT

V: TRBV18
J: TRBJ1-1
D: -
size: -
CDR3: CASSPRSQQGNTEAFF
DNA: TGTGCCAGCTCACCACGCTCTCAGCAGGGGAACACTGAAGCTTTCTTT

V: TRBV27
J: TRBJ2-1
D: TRBD2
size: -
CDR3: CASLTGGAYNEQFF
DNA: TGTGCCAGCCTTACGGGAGGGGCCTACAATGAGCAGTTCTTC

V: TRBV27
J: TRBJ1-2
D: -
size: few
CDR3: CASSISQGLGGYTF
DNA: TGTGCCAGCAGTATCAGCCAGGGTTTGGGTGGCTACACCTTC

V: TRBV19
J: TRBJ1-5
D: TRBD1
size: -
CDR3: CASSIGGQLQRQPQHF
DNA: TGTGCCAGTAGTATAGGGGGACAGCTTCAGAGGCAGCCCCAGCATTTT

V: TRBV27
J: TRBJ2-3
D: TRBD2
size: -
CDR3: CASNREGKDTQYF
DNA: TGTGCCAGCAACCGGGAGGGCAAAGATACGCAGTATTTT

V: TRBV7-2
J: TRBJ2-3
D: -
size: -
CDR3: CASSRWRGTDTQYF
DNA: TGTGCCAGCAGCCGCTGGCGGGGCACAGATACGCAGTATTTT

V: TRBV7-2
J: TRBJ2-7
D: TRBD2
size: once
CDR3: CASSLSGSSFYEQYF
DNA: TGTGCCAGCAGCTTAAGCGGGAGCTCTTTCTACGAGCAGTACTTC

V: TRBV15
J: TRBJ1-2
D: -
size: -
CDR3: CATSLDLGNYGYTF
DNA: TGTGCCACCAGCCTGGACCTGGGCAACTATGGCTACACCTTC

V: TRBV7-3
J: TRBJ2-5
D: -
size: -
CDR3: CASSFQGGSQETQYF
DNA: TGTGCCAGCAGCTTTCAAGGTGGGAGCCAAGAGACCCAGTACTTC

V: TRBV5-8
J: TRBJ1-5
D: -
size: once
CDR3: CASSLGGPQPQHF
DNA: TGTGCCAGCAGCTTGGGTGGCCCCCAGCCCCAGCATTTT

V: TRBV5-6
J: TRBJ1-3
D: TRBD1
size: -
CDR3: CASSPRGVGSGNTIYF
DNA: TGTGCCAGCAGCCCCAGGGGGGTCGGCTCTGGAAACACCATATATTTT

V: TRBV18
J: TRBJ2-7
D: TRBD1
size: -
CDR3: CASSPEQTGATEQYF
DNA: TGTGCCAGCTCACCAGAACAGACAGGGGCCACCGAGCAGTACTTC

V: TRBV12-5
J: TRBJ2-1
D: TRBD2
size: -
CDR3: CASGLEAGTPTMTLF
DNA: TGTGCTAGTGGTTTAGAAGCGGGGACCCCTACAATGACCCTCTTC

V: TRBV11-2
J: TRBJ2-1
D: -
size: once
CDR3: CASSLDPRLYNEQFF
DNA: TGTGCCAGCAGCTTAGATCCGCGTCTCTACAATGAGCAGTTCTTC

V: TRBV4-1
J: TRBJ2-4
D: TRBD2
size: -
CDR3: CASSLGTSSHIQYF
DNA: TGCGCCAGCAGCCTAGGGACTAGTTCCCACATTCAGTACTTC

V: TRBV10-3
J: TRBJ2-2
D: -
size: -
CDR3: CAISRGTTYTGELFF
DNA: TGTGCCATCAGTAGGGGGACTACCTACACCGGGGAGCTGTTTTTT

V: TRBV2
J: TRBJ2-6
D: TRBD1
size: -
CDR3: CASTQTGTSGANVLTF
DNA: TGTGCCAGCACCCAGACAGGGACCTCTGGGGCCAACGTCCTGACTTTC

V: TRBV12-5
J: TRBJ2-1
D: -
size: -
CDR3: CASGLGGRAYNEQFF
DNA: TGTGCTAGTGGTTTGGGGGGTAGGGCATACAATGAGCAGTTCTTC